Listed below are T cell receptor beta chains from one sample, sequenced in a study of T cells in Graves' hyperthyroidism and ophthalmopathy. TCRdb fed the multiplex PCR reads into MiXCR, producing one record per CDR3 protein. The table includes 530,000 or so distinct CDR3 sequences, more than 15% detected once. The sample was blood. These receptors were obtained from a woman aged 18 to 35 with Graves' ophthalmopathy. CDR3s include the opening cysteine and the closing phenylalanine or tryptophan. Each record gives: D gene, J gene, clone size, V gene, CDR3 DNA, CDR3 protein. The D gene is left open where the match is weak. Part of the rows lack a size; the others show once, few, many or a class for expanded clones.

>TRBD1|TRBJ2-7|many|TRBV28
TGTGCCAGCAGTAAGTTCCCCGGGACAGGCTTCTCCTACGAGCAGTACTTC
CASSKFPGTGFSYEQYF
>TRBD2|TRBJ2-2|many|TRBV7-3
TGTGCCAGCAGCCTCCTCGGGCTAGCGGAGAACACCGGGGAGCTGTTTTTT
CASSLLGLAENTGELFF
>NA|TRBJ2-2|NA|TRBV19
TGTGCCAGTAGTATTGCAGGACAGAGCACCGGGGAGCTGTTTTTT
CASSIAGQSTGELFF
>TRBD1|TRBJ1-1|NA|TRBV20-1
TGCAGTGCTAGCCTACAGGGGGCCACTGAAGCTTTCTTT
CSASLQGATEAFF
>NA|TRBJ2-7|many|TRBV7-9
TGTGCCAGCAGCTTAGTCCCGCCACAGGCCCCCTACGAGCAGTACTTC
CASSLVPPQAPYEQYF
>TRBD1|TRBJ1-1|many|TRBV6-1
TGTGCCAGCAGTATCCTACAGGGGCAGAAAGCTTTCTTT
CASSILQGQKAFF
>NA|TRBJ2-7|NA|TRBV12-3/TRBV12-4
TGTGCCAGCAGTTTATCTGAGTCCCCCGAGCAGTACTTC
CASSLSESPEQYF
>NA|TRBJ2-1|many|TRBV11-2
TGTGCCAGCAGTAAGACAGGGGAGGGATTCGAGGAGCAGTTCTTC
CASSKTGEGFEEQFF
>NA|TRBJ1-2|once|TRBV12-3/TRBV12-4
TGTGCCAGCTGGAGGGCAGAATGGTATCAACATGGCTACACCTTC
CASWRAEWYQHGYTF
>TRBD1|TRBJ1-6|many|TRBV30
TGTGCCTGGGGGACAGCAAATTCACCCCTCCACTTT
CAWGTANSPLHF
>NA|TRBJ2-7|many|TRBV12-3/TRBV12-4
TGTGCCAGCAGTTTCGGGCCAGAGTACGAGCAGTACTTC
CASSFGPEYEQYF
>TRBD1|TRBJ1-2|NA|TRBV6-1
TGTGCCAGCAGCCTTAAAGGGGGCGGTGGCTACACCTTC
CASSLKGGGGYTF
>NA|TRBJ2-7|NA|TRBV28
TGTGCCAGCAGCCCCGCGGGGGCGGGGTCCTACGAGCAGTACTTC
CASSPAGAGSYEQYF
>NA|TRBJ2-5|NA|TRBV5-1
TGCGCCAGCAGCTTGGTATCCGAGTACCAAGAGACCCAGTACTTC
CASSLVSEYQETQYF
>NA|TRBJ2-5|many|TRBV20-1
TGCAGTGCTAGAGCCGGTCTTCAATTGGAGACCCAGTACTTC
CSARAGLQLETQYF
>NA|TRBJ2-3|NA|TRBV20-1
TGCAGTGCTCATAGCGGATCCACAGATACGCAGTATTTT
CSAHSGSTDTQYF
>NA|TRBJ2-1|NA|TRBV19
TGTGCCAGTAGTACCAGCGGGTGGAGCTCCTACAATGAGCAGTTCTTC
CASSTSGWSSYNEQFF
>TRBD2|TRBJ2-7|few|TRBV10-3
TGTGCCATCGGGACTAGCGGGTCCTACGAGCAGTACTTC
CAIGTSGSYEQYF
>TRBD2|TRBJ2-3|few|TRBV7-2
TGTGCCAGCAGCTTTTGGACTAGCGGGCTCACAGATACGCAGTATTTT
CASSFWTSGLTDTQYF
>NA|TRBJ2-3|NA|TRBV5-1
TGCGCCAGCAGTCAAGACTTACCCACAGATACGCAGTATTTT
CASSQDLPTDTQYF
>TRBD2|TRBJ2-3|many|TRBV2
TGTGCCAGCAGAAACCTGGCTAGCGGGGGAACAGATACGCAGTATTTT
CASRNLASGGTDTQYF
>TRBD1|TRBJ1-6|many|TRBV3-1
TGTGCCAGCAGCCAAGATGCCGGGACAGGGTTAACCTATAATTCACCCCTCCACTTT
CASSQDAGTGLTYNSPLHF
>TRBD1|TRBJ2-5|many|TRBV5-6
TGTGCCAGCAGGGACAGGGAGACCCAGTACTTC
CASRDRETQYF
>NA|TRBJ1-1|few|TRBV27
TGTGCCAGCAGCCGAGCCAGGGCAGGGAGTAACACTGAAGCTTTCTTT
CASSRARAGSNTEAFF
>NA|TRBJ1-1|NA|TRBV20-1
TGCAGTGCTAGTAAACAGCAGAACACTGAAGCTTTCTTT
CSASKQQNTEAFF
>NA|TRBJ2-5|many|TRBV7-3
TGTGCCAGCAGCTTGTCTAGCGATGAGACCCAGTACTTC
CASSLSSDETQYF
>NA|TRBJ1-2|few|TRBV3-1
TGTGCCAGCAGCCACGATGGGGGGTCAGGTTATGGCTACACCTTC
CASSHDGGSGYGYTF
>NA|TRBJ2-7|many|TRBV28
TGTGCCAGCAGTTTCGGACAGTCTACCTACGAGCAGTACTTC
CASSFGQSTYEQYF
>NA|TRBJ2-3|many|TRBV6-2/TRBV6-3
TGTGCCAGCAGTTACTCGGCCTCCACAGATACGCAGTATTTT
CASSYSASTDTQYF
>NA|TRBJ2-7|NA|TRBV6-1
TGTGCCAGCAGGAATAGTCTGGGGGTTTATGACGAGCAGTACTTC
CASRNSLGVYDEQYF
>NA|TRBJ2-5|many|TRBV7-9
TGTGCCAGCAGCTCGGGACACCCACAAGAGACCCAGTACTTC
CASSSGHPQETQYF
>NA|TRBJ2-1|many|TRBV28
TGTGCCAGCAACGCACCCTTTGGGGAGCAGTTCTTC
CASNAPFGEQFF
>NA|TRBJ1-2|many|TRBV7-2
TGTGCCAGCACCGTCGTGGCAGCTTATGGCTACACCTTC
CASTVVAAYGYTF
>NA|TRBJ1-1|many|TRBV5-1
TGCGCCAGCAGCTTAAGCAGGGAGACGGTCACTGAAGCTTTCTTT
CASSLSRETVTEAFF
>NA|TRBJ2-7|many|TRBV4-1
TGCGCCAGCAGCCAAGATGGGTCGGCTTTATCCTACGAGCAGTACTTC
CASSQDGSALSYEQYF
>NA|TRBJ1-1|NA|TRBV9
TGTGCCAGCAGCGTAGGGTTTTCCGACACTGAAGCTTTCTTT
CASSVGFSDTEAFF
>NA|TRBJ1-2|NA|TRBV19
TGTGCCAGTAGTACTACAGCTCCGTATGGCTACACCTTC
CASSTTAPYGYTF
>NA|TRBJ2-1|few|TRBV7-9
TGTGCCAGCAGCTTAGGATCCGGGGCCTCCTACAATGAGCAGTTCTTC
CASSLGSGASYNEQFF
>TRBD2|TRBJ2-1|NA|TRBV27
TGTGCCAGCAGTTCTCCGGGACTAGCGGATTACAATGAGCAGTTCTTC
CASSSPGLADYNEQFF
>TRBD2|TRBJ2-7|NA|TRBV7-9
TGTGCCAGCAGCTTACCCGCTAGCGGGGGGGCCTACGAGCAGTACTTC
CASSLPASGGAYEQYF
>NA|TRBJ2-4|many|TRBV30
TGTGCCTGGAGCGGTGGGGGGAGTGGGCTAGCCAAAAACATTCAGTACTTC
CAWSGGGSGLAKNIQYF
>TRBD1|TRBJ1-5|few|TRBV5-1
TGCGCCAGCAGCCGTAAGGGGGCGCCCCCTCAGCCCCAGCATTTT
CASSRKGAPPQPQHF
>TRBD1|TRBJ1-2|NA|TRBV3-1
TGTGCCAGCAGCGACCGGGACAGGGGTGGCTACACCTTC
CASSDRDRGGYTF
>TRBD1|TRBJ2-7|NA|TRBV2
TGTGCCAGCAGTGGGGTGGGGACAGACGAGCAGTACTTC
CASSGVGTDEQYF
>NA|TRBJ2-1|many|TRBV27
TGTGCCAGCAGGGGAAGAGGGAGGGGGTATGAGCAGTTCTTC
CASRGRGRGYEQFF
>TRBD2|TRBJ2-5|NA|TRBV19
TGTGCCAGTAGTATTTCCTGGGCTAGCGGGGGGGCCTGGGAGACCCAGTACTTC
CASSISWASGGAWETQYF
>NA|TRBJ1-1|many|TRBV6-2/TRBV6-3
TGTGCCAGCAGTTACCACAGGGACAACACTGAAGCTTTCTTT
CASSYHRDNTEAFF
>TRBD2|TRBJ2-3|many|TRBV6-4
TGTGCCAGCAGTGACACTAGCGAGGGCACAGATACGCAGTATTTT
CASSDTSEGTDTQYF
>TRBD1|TRBJ1-6|few|TRBV28
TGTGCCAGCAGCCGACAGGGGGCGCGGTTTGGATCACCCCTCCACTTT
CASSRQGARFGSPLHF
>NA|TRBJ2-7|many|TRBV7-8
TGTGCCAGCAGCTTAGAACCGAACTACGAGCAGTACTTC
CASSLEPNYEQYF
>TRBD1|TRBJ1-2|many|TRBV12-3/TRBV12-4
TGTGCCAGCAGTTTTCAAGCGACAGGGTATGGCTACACCTTC
CASSFQATGYGYTF
>TRBD1|TRBJ1-5|many|TRBV7-8
TGTGCCAGCAGCTCAACCACAGGGGGCCGCAATCAGCCCCAGCATTTT
CASSSTTGGRNQPQHF
>TRBD1|TRBJ1-2|NA|TRBV28
TGTGCCAGCACCCCCGGACAGGGGTTGAGCGGTGGCTACACCTTC
CASTPGQGLSGGYTF